What follows describes a single T cell receptor beta chain. The target antigen is unknown. Assays were performed on roughly 10^5 TCR templates per sample. The data were produced by immunoSEQ multiplex PCR, yet TCRdb's version contains in-frame clones alone and is incomplete. The table lists about 110,000 clones, roughly 94% of them singletons, with around 0.73% in the top ten. J gave up 4 bases and V 0 bases, and 3 bases lay outside the gene matches. The CDR3 length is 16 residues. Germline values: CDR1 SGHTA, CDR2 FQGNSA. This sample is drawn from a study of siplizumab effects on memory and regulatory T cells. Findings and limits, study-wide: Proliferating Tregs in siplizumab cultures were never verified as suppressive.

This sequence joins TRBV7-2 and TRBJ2-7; 13 bases map to TRBD2. Sequences were obtained from Tregs sorted from blood. The TCR comes from a human donor in good health. The CDR3 protein is CASSLAPGLAGYEQYF. The CDR3 bases are TGTGCCAGCAGCTTAGCCCCGGGACTAGCGGGATACGAGCAGTACTTC.